What follows describes a single TCR beta chain. This clone was picked up a small number of times. Its antigen remains undetermined. Base qualities are not provided; no much larger clone lies one nucleotide away. Each collaborating institution followed its own protocols to collect whole blood in K2EDTA tubes. For TCRbeta analysis, collaborators shipped samples in one of three forms: frozen whole blood, isolated PBMCs, or DNA extracted from either of those sample types. Taken from the germline V gene, the CDR1 and CDR2 loops are SGHTA and FQGNSA. The CDR3 spans 14 residues, from the cysteine through the phenylalanine. Only the CDR3 portion is preserved as DNA: 42 bases, with reading frame beginning at the first base. Cut back by 5 bases and 5 bases, the V and J ends lie 16 bases apart. The data derive from a study of blood T cell repertoires in COVID-19 (dated by TCRdb to about 2020). Broadly, across the study: The collaborator samples originated in the United States, Italy and Spain and spanned the acute and convalescent phases of COVID-19. The repertoires were made available in a free public database intended to serve as a resource for research on the immune response to SARS-CoV-2. Nearly every sample came with metadata listing a de-identified subject ID, COVID-19 status, age in years and sex. The prospective study material was composed of cDNA or gDNA derived from T cells, B-cell-depleted T cells, or PBMCs. The dataset comprised deeply sampled blood TCRbeta repertoires from subjects exposed to, actively infected with, or recovered from COVID-19. Where HLA class I and class II types were available, the types were taken from metadata supplied by the sample provider, not from assay-based typing. The samples were drawn from two sources: the first 160 participants of the ongoing ImmuneRACE study, and over 1,000 subjects contributed by 6 global collaborators.

General conclusions and limits of the study: The amount of clinical and demographic metadata varied by source and participant and was provided uncurated.

TCRbeta CDR3 regions were amplified from genomic DNA using the immunoSEQ Assay, a bias-controlled multiplex PCR. The original pipeline was this. Within the assay, amplification of reference gene primers was used to estimate how many nucleated cells each sample contained. To quantify the absolute abundance of each unique TCRbeta CDR3 rearrangement, sequence reads were collapsed and filtered. Productive Simpson clonality was computed per sample as the square root of Simpson's diversity index over productive rearrangements. This immuneACCESS table, as held by TCRdb, lists in-frame sequences with V and J called but not all clones. Of the missing ones, under half trace to an unresolved V gene in checked studies; the others have no known cause. Clone size and the V and J calls come from that table; the DNA yielded D and trimming. For this sample there are over 50,000 clones; around 86% appear just once. Roughly 15% of the sample is taken by the ten largest.

The chain is encoded by TRBV7-2 joined to TRBJ2-7; 6 matching bases give a weak D call of TRBD1. The receptor was isolated from a human donor in a cohort sampled during active COVID-19. The sample was peripheral blood. The CDR3 region reads CASSPSRGPHEQYF. The DNA is TGTGCCAGCAGCCCTTCCAGGGGTCCCCACGAGCAGTACTTC. The CDR3 plus the reference TRBV7-2 and TRBJ2-7 genes for the other parts give the full variable domain: GAGVSQSPSNKVTEKGKDVELRCDPISGHTALYWYRQSLGQGLEFLIYFQGNSAPDKSGLPSDRFSAERTGGSVSTLTIQRTQQEDSAVYLCASSPSRGPHEQYFGPGTRLTVT.